Below are 8 T cell receptor beta chains sequenced from a single sample in a study of T cells expressing NK-cell markers (dated by TCRdb to 2019 to 2021). Library generation was performed with 5' RACE. Sequencing took place on an Illumina HiSeq 2000. TCRdb reprocessed the reads, so every CDR3 protein sequence counts as one entry and DNA is not shown. This sample's records show about 460,000 distinct CDR3 sequences. About 1.5% of the sample lies in the top ten. The sequenced sample was blood T cells: a sorted CD56 or NKG2C T cell subset, CD4+ or CD8+ T cells, or bulk PBMC T cells (not recorded which). The receptors originated from a woman in her 50s in good health. Donor details come from another sample of the same person, matched by shared clones.

The chain has TRBV12-3 or TRBV12-4 and TRBJ2-3; the TRBD1 assignment by TCRdb is unverifiable without DNA. The CDR3 extends over 15 amino acids. The CDR3 spells CASSFVASVPDTQYF.

This rearrangement joins TRBV12-3 or TRBV12-4 to TRBJ2-1. This CDR3 has 13 residues. CDR3 region: CASTLRPNNEQFF.

V is TRBV12-3 or TRBV12-4 and J is TRBJ1-1; no DNA is available, so the TRBD1 call from TCRdb remains unchecked. This CDR3 region has 13 residues. This CDR3 reads CASNNARSTEAFF.

CDR3: CASSPSTLPAFF. The chain couples TRBV5-1 to TRBJ1-1. Looked up from germline, CDR1 is SGHRS and CDR2 is YFSETQ. The CDR3 is 12 residues long.

V and J are TRBV7-9 and TRBJ2-7; the TCRdb D gene call, TRBD2, has no DNA to confirm it. Germline values: CDR1 SEHNR, CDR2 FQNEAQ (reference sequence). The CDR3 covers 16 residues. CDR3 loop: CASSFDREALSYEQYF.

This rearrangement joins TRBV20-1 to TRBJ2-5. Germline values: CDR1 DFQATT, CDR2 SNEGSKA (reference sequence). The CDR3 covers 12 residues. The CDR3 here is CSATRNQETQYF.

This chain uses TRBV7-8 with TRBJ2-2; without DNA, the TCRdb call of TRBD2 cannot be checked. Germline CDR1 SGHVS, CDR2 FQNEAQ. The length of the CDR3 is 13 residues. CDR3 in amino acids: CASSREPTGELFF.

This CDR3 reads CASGRGLAGVTGELFF. J is TRBJ2-2 and V is TRBV12-5; TCRdb indicates TRBD2, and absent DNA this call remains unverified. The CDR3 has 16 amino acids. The germline gives CDR1 LGHNT, CDR2 FRNRAP.